Reported below is one T cell receptor beta chain. The sample is drawn from a study of blood T cell repertoires in COVID-19. On the study more broadly: The United States, Italy and Spain supplied acute and convalescent COVID-19 samples. T cells, B-cell-depleted T cells, or PBMCs supplied cDNA or gDNA.

In the original processing: Reference gene primers were amplified, and this amplification served to estimate nucleated cell counts. This table comes from immunoSEQ multiplex PCR, and its TCRdb copy is limited to in-frame clones, with some not included. V, J and clone size are taken as reported in that table, and D and trimming were inferred from the DNA itself. The sample gives 120,000 to 150,000 clones, 81% of which show up once; roughly 8.4% is in the top ten. Germline CDR1 is SGHKS and CDR2 is YYEKEE (reference sequence). V shed 2 bases, J shed 3 bases, and the junction held 5 bases outside the gene matches. The CDR3 extends over 15 amino acids.

Sequenced material: peripheral blood. This sequence was found in a human donor with acute or convalescent COVID-19. The donor label of this sample is uncertain. The rearrangement uses TRBV5-5 and TRBJ2-1; TRBD1 agrees at 7 bases. The CDR3 loop reads CASSLEGAGYNEQFF. The CDR3, as DNA: TGTGCCAGCAGCTTAGAGGGGGCCGGCTACAATGAGCAGTTCTTC.